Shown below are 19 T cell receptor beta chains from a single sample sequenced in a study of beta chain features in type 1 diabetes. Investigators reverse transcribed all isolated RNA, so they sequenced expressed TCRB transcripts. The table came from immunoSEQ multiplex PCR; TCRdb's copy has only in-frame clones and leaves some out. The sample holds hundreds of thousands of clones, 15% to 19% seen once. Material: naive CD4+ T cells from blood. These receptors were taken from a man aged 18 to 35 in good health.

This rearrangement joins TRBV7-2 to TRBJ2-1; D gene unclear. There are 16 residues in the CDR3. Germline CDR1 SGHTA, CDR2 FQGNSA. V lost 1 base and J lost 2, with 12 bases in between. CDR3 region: CASSLVERKAYNEQFF. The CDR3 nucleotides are TGTGCCAGCAGCTTAGTCGAGAGGAAGGCCTACAATGAGCAGTTCTTC.

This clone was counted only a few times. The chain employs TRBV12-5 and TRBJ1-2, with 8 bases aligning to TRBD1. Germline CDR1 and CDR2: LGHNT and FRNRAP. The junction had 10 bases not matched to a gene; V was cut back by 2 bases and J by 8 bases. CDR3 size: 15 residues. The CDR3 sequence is CASGLRTGPTTGYTF. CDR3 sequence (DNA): TGTGCTAGTGGTTTGAGGACAGGGCCCACCACGGGCTACACCTTC.

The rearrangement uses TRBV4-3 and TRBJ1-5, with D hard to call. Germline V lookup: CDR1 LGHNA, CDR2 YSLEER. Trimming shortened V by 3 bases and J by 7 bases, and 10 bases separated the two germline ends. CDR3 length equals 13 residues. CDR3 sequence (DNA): TGCGCCAGCAGCCAGGGATCAAGGCAGCCCCAGCATTTT. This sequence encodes CASSQGSRQPQHF.

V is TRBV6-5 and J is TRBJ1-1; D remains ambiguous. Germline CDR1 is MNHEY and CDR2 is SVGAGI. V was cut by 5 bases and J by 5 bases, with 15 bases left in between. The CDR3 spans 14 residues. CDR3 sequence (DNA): TGTGCCAGCAGTGAATCGGGGAGAGGGACTGAAGCTTTCTTT. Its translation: CASSESGRGTEAFF.

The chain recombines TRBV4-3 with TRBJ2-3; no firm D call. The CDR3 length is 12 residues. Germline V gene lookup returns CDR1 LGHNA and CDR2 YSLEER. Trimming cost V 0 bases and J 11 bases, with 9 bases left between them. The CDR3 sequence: CASSQEAYRQYF. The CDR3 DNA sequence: TGCGCCAGCAGCCAAGAGGCATATAGGCAGTATTTT.

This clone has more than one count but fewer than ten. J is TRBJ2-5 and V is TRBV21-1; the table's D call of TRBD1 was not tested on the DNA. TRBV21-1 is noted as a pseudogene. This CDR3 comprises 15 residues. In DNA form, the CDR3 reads TGTGCCAGCAGCAAAGCCAGGCGCCCTGAGGAGACCCAGTACTTC. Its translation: CASSKARRPEETQYF.

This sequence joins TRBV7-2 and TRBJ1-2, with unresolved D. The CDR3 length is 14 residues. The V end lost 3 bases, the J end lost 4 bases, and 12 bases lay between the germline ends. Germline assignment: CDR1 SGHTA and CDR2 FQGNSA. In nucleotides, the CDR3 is TGTGCCAGCAGCTTCGGACCAGCGGGCTATGGCTACACCTTC. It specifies CASSFGPAGYGYTF.

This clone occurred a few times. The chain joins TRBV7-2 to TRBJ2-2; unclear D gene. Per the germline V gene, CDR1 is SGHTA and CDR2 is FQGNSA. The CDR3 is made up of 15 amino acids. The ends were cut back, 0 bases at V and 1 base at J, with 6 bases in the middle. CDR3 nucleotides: TGTGCCAGCAGCTTAGCGACACGGAACACCGGGGAGCTGTTTTTT. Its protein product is CASSLATRNTGELFF.

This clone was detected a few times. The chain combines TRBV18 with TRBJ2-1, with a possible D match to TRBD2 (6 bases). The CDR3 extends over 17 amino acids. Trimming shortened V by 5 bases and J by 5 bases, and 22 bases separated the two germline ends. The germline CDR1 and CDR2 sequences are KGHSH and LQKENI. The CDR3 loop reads CASSARGETRSNNEQFF. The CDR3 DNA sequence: TGTGCCAGCTCAGCAAGAGGGGAGACTAGGTCCAACAATGAGCAGTTCTTC. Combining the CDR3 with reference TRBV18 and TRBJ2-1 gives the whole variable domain NAGVMQNPRHLVRRRGQEARLRCSPMKGHSHVYWYRQLPEEGLKFMVYLQKENIIDESGMPKERFSAEFPKEGPSILRIQQVVRGDSAAYFCASSARGETRSNNEQFFGPGTRLTVL.

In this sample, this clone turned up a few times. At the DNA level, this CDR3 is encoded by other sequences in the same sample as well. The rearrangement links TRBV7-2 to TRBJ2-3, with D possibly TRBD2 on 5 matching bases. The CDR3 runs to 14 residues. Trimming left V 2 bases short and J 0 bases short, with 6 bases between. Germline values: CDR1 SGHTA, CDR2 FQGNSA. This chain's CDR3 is CASSLSGSTDTQYF. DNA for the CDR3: TGTGCCAGCAGCTTATCGGGGAGCACAGATACGCAGTATTTT. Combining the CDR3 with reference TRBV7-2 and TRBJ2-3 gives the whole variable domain GAGVSQSPSNKVTEKGKDVELRCDPISGHTALYWYRQSLGQGLEFLIYFQGNSAPDKSGLPSDRFSAERTGGSVSTLTIQRTQQEDSAVYLCASSLSGSTDTQYFGPGTRLTVL.

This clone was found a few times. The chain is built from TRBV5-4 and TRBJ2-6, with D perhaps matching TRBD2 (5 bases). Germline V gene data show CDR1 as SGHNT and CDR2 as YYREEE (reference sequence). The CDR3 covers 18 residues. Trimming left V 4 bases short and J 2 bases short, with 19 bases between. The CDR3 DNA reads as TGTGCCAGCAGCACCGAGGGTTTGATGGCAACTGGGGCCAACGTCCTGACTTTC. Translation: CASSTEGLMATGANVLTF.

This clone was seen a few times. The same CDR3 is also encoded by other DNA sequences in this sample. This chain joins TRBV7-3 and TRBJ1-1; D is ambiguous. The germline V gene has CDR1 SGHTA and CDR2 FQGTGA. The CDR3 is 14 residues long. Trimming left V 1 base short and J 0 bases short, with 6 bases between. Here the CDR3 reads CASSLNSMNTEAFF. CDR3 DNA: TGTGCCAGCAGCTTAAATTCCATGAACACTGAAGCTTTCTTT.

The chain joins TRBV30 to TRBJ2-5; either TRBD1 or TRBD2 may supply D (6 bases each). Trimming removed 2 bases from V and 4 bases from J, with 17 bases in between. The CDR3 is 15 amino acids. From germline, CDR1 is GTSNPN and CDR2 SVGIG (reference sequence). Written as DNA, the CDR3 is TGTGCCTGGAGTATACAGGGCGGGACGAGAGAGACCCAGTACTTC. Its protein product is CAWSIQGGTRETQYF.

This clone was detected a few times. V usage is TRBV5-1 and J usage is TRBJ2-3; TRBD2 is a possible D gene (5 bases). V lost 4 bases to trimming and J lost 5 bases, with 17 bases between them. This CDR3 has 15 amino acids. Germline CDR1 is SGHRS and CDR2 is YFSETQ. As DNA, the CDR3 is TGCGCCAGCAGCCGAACTGCCTTTGAGGGAGATACGCAGTATTTT. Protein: CASSRTAFEGDTQYF.

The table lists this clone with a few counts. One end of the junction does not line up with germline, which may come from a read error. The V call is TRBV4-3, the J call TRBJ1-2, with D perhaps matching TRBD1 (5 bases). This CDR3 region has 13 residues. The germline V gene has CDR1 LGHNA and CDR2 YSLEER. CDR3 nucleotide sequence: TGCGCCAGCAGCCGGCGCCGGGACTCAGGGAACTTTTTC. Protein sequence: CASSRRRDSGNFF.

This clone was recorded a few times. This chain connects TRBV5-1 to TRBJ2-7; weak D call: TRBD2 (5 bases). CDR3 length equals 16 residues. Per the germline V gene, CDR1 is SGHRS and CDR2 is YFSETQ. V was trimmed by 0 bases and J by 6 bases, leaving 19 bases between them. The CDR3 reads CASSLEAGLGISEQYF. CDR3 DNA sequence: TGCGCCAGCAGCTTGGAGGCTGGACTCGGGATCTCCGAGCAGTACTTC. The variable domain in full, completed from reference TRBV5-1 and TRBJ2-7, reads KAGVTQTPRYLIKTRGQQVTLSCSPISGHRSVSWYQQTPGQGLQFLFEYFSETQRNKGNFPGRFSGRQFSNSRSEMNVSTLELGDSALYLCASSLEAGLGISEQYFGPGTRLTVT.

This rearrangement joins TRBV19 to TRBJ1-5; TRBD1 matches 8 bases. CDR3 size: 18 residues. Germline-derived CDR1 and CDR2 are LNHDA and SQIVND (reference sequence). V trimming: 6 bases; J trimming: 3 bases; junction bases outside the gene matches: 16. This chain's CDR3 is CASSPSLRPTGVNQPQHF. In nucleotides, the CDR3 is TGTGCCAGTAGCCCTTCCCTCCGGCCGACAGGGGTCAATCAGCCCCAGCATTTT.

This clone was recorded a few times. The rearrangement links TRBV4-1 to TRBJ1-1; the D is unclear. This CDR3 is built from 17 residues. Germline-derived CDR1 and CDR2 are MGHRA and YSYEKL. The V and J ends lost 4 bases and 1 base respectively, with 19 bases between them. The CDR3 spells CASSLPARNLENTEAFF. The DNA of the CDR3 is TGCGCCAGCAGCCTTCCGGCCAGGAACCTAGAGAACACTGAAGCTTTCTTT.

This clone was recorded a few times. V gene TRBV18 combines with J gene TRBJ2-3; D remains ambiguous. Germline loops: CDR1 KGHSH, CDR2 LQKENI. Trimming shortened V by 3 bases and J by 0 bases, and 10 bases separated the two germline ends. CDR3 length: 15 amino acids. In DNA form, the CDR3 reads TGTGCCAGCTCACCGCCACATACTAGCACAGATACGCAGTATTTT. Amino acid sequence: CASSPPHTSTDTQYF.